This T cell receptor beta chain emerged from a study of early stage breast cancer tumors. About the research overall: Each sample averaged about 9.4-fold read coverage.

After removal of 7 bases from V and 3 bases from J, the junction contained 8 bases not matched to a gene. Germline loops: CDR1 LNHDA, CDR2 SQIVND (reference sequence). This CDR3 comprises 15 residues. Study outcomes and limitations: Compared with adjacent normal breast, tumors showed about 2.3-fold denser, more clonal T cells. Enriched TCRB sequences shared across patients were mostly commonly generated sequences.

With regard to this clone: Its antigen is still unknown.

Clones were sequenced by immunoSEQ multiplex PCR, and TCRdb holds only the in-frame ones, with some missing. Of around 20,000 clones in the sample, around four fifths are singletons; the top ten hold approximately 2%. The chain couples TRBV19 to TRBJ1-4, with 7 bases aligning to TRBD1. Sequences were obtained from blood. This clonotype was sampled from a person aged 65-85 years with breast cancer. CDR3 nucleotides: TGTGCCAGTACCCCCTTGACAGGGTCTAATGAAAAACTGTTTTTT. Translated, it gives CASTPLTGSNEKLFF.